These T cell receptor beta chains were read from a single sample in a study of identifying expanded T cells in peripheral blood. This table comes from immunoSEQ multiplex PCR, and its TCRdb copy is limited to in-frame clones, with some not included. The table has 70,000 to 95,000 clones, about nine tenths seen once. Specimen: blood. These receptors came from a person between 18 and 70 years old in good health. Both conserved end residues are trimmed from each CDR3. The order of the fields is J gene, V gene, CDR3 protein.

J gene: TRBJ1-2; V gene: TRBV6-1; CDR3 protein: ASSEVEPVGAQGYGYT
J gene: TRBJ2-7; V gene: TRBV29-1; CDR3 protein: SVEEGQGAREQY
J gene: TRBJ2-1; V gene: TRBV18; CDR3 protein: ASSPSGDSNEQF
J gene: TRBJ2-5; V gene: TRBV28; CDR3 protein: ASSRTSLETQY
J gene: TRBJ2-5; V gene: TRBV11-2; CDR3 protein: ASSLRLAGVETQY
J gene: TRBJ2-5; V gene: TRBV29-1; CDR3 protein: SVEYLAGGWETQY
J gene: TRBJ1-5; V gene: TRBV25-1; CDR3 protein: ASSDYSGGQPQH
J gene: TRBJ2-3; V gene: TRBV11-2; CDR3 protein: ASSQLATSTDTQY
J gene: TRBJ2-5; V gene: TRBV5-6; CDR3 protein: ASSLQGQETQY
J gene: TRBJ2-7; V gene: TRBV7-9; CDR3 protein: ASSLGAGKSSYEQY
J gene: TRBJ2-5; V gene: TRBV19; CDR3 protein: ASSISVGQGETQY
J gene: TRBJ1-5; V gene: TRBV4-1; CDR3 protein: ASSQVGRQPQH
J gene: TRBJ1-1; V gene: TRBV4-1; CDR3 protein: ASSRLRAGGTGTEAF
J gene: TRBJ2-7; V gene: TRBV19; CDR3 protein: ASSPPGLAGGEQY
J gene: TRBJ2-2; V gene: TRBV27; CDR3 protein: ASHVRGWANTGELF
J gene: TRBJ1-4; V gene: TRBV7-3; CDR3 protein: ASSLRGTGEREKLF
J gene: TRBJ2-4; V gene: TRBV5-4; CDR3 protein: ASSLGQGVSKNIQY
J gene: TRBJ2-3; V gene: TRBV28; CDR3 protein: ASKPPAGADTQY
J gene: TRBJ1-4; V gene: TRBV13; CDR3 protein: ASSSKTGGFFTNEKLF
J gene: TRBJ2-3; V gene: TRBV18; CDR3 protein: ASSTDTQY
J gene: TRBJ2-7; V gene: TRBV29-1; CDR3 protein: SVGRHSQNDEQY
J gene: TRBJ2-2; V gene: TRBV5-1; CDR3 protein: ASSPGLADTGELF
J gene: TRBJ2-5; V gene: TRBV2; CDR3 protein: ASSESASGGAQY
J gene: TRBJ2-2; V gene: TRBV6-5; CDR3 protein: ASSYSKQGNTGELF
J gene: TRBJ2-5; V gene: TRBV19; CDR3 protein: ASSIRRLETQY
J gene: TRBJ2-5; V gene: TRBV10-2; CDR3 protein: ASSGYLQETQY
J gene: TRBJ2-3; V gene: TRBV5-4; CDR3 protein: ASDTGGQGPDTQY
J gene: TRBJ2-2; V gene: TRBV18; CDR3 protein: ASSPGQTGELF
J gene: TRBJ1-5; V gene: TRBV10-3; CDR3 protein: AISEYLGQGNQPQH
J gene: TRBJ1-2; V gene: TRBV15; CDR3 protein: ATSRDGHYGYT
J gene: TRBJ1-6; V gene: TRBV19; CDR3 protein: ASSIVGQGVNSPLH
J gene: TRBJ2-7; V gene: TRBV19; CDR3 protein: ASSAGTYEQY
J gene: TRBJ1-1; V gene: TRBV11-2; CDR3 protein: ASSLGWGAAEAF
J gene: TRBJ2-7; V gene: TRBV4-1; CDR3 protein: ASSQDPPGNSYEQY
J gene: TRBJ2-1; V gene: TRBV27; CDR3 protein: ASSLSRLNEQF
J gene: TRBJ2-7; V gene: TRBV11-1; CDR3 protein: ASSKMTSGAYEQY
J gene: TRBJ2-2; V gene: TRBV9; CDR3 protein: ASSPQGTFTGELF
J gene: TRBJ2-2; V gene: TRBV7-2; CDR3 protein: ASSFNRGLTGELF
J gene: TRBJ1-2; V gene: TRBV5-1; CDR3 protein: ASSLDRGLEYGYT
J gene: TRBJ1-1; V gene: TRBV10-1; CDR3 protein: ASSESIGRDTEAF
J gene: TRBJ2-1; V gene: TRBV7-3; CDR3 protein: ASSPLAGGAFGNEQF
J gene: TRBJ2-5; V gene: TRBV18; CDR3 protein: ASSRNEGNQETQY
J gene: TRBJ2-5; V gene: TRBV29-1; CDR3 protein: SVEGLGGKYQETQY
J gene: TRBJ2-1; V gene: TRBV6-6; CDR3 protein: ASSSDSYNEQF
J gene: TRBJ2-2; V gene: TRBV30; CDR3 protein: AWSVGTLNTGELF
J gene: TRBJ2-3; V gene: TRBV15; CDR3 protein: ATSSEATGLDTQY
J gene: TRBJ2-2; V gene: TRBV7-9; CDR3 protein: ASSGLPLDRRRGSGELF
J gene: TRBJ1-2; V gene: TRBV5-1; CDR3 protein: ASSYSGGDYGYT
J gene: TRBJ1-5; V gene: TRBV7-9; CDR3 protein: ASSLEGTGGLQPQH
J gene: TRBJ2-7; V gene: TRBV27; CDR3 protein: ASSFGGSSYEQY
J gene: TRBJ1-5; V gene: TRBV10-2; CDR3 protein: ASSGSYNQPQH
J gene: TRBJ1-1; V gene: TRBV15; CDR3 protein: ATSSGQVNTEAF
J gene: TRBJ2-2; V gene: TRBV6-1; CDR3 protein: ASSVTSAYTGELF
J gene: TRBJ2-2; V gene: TRBV7-2; CDR3 protein: ASSPRAPGGTGELF